Below, 17 T cell receptor beta chains from the same sample are listed, as sequenced in a study of radiation and T cells in renal cell carcinoma. Time point denoted: blood 4 weeks post-SBRT, at nephrectomy. Sample treatment: 15 Gy SBRT to primary tumor, nephrectomy 4 weeks later. TCRdb's table, derived via immunoSEQ multiplex PCR, lists solely in-frame clones and lacks some. This sample has some 100,000 clones, with 84% found just once. Sequenced material: blood, taken from a patient whose treatment included radiotherapy and nephrectomy. The source is a man aged 60 to 75 with renal cell carcinoma.

J is TRBJ2-2 and V is TRBV7-9; 9 positions match TRBD2. This CDR3 region has 15 residues. Germline V gives CDR1 SEHNR, CDR2 FQNEAQ (reference sequence). Losses at the gene ends were 5 bases for V and 4 bases for J; bases not matched to a gene: 5. CDR3 loop: CASSPLAGPTGELFF. The CDR3 DNA is TGTGCCAGCAGCCCTCTAGCGGGGCCCACCGGGGAGCTGTTTTTT.

The rearrangement uses TRBV6-5 and TRBJ1-5, with D hard to call. The length of the CDR3 is 15 residues. Germline assignment: CDR1 MNHEY and CDR2 SVGAGI. Trimming took 0 bases from V and 2 from J, leaving 8 bases between them. CDR3 in amino acids: CASSYSASRNQPQHF. The CDR3, as DNA: TGTGCCAGCAGTTACTCGGCCAGTCGCAATCAGCCCCAGCATTTT.

The V gene is TRBV7-9, the J gene TRBJ1-4, with TRBD1 matching 7 bases. This CDR3 spans 16 amino acids. In germline, CDR1 is SEHNR, CDR2 FQNEAQ (reference sequence). V lost 1 base to trimming and J lost 5 bases; unmatched junction nucleotides: 7. The CDR3 is CASSLEGGTVNEKLFF. CDR3 nucleotides: TGTGCCAGCAGCTTAGAAGGCGGGACAGTAAATGAAAAACTGTTTTTT. The entire variable domain, with the rest obtained from reference TRBV7-9 and TRBJ1-4, is as follows: DTGVSQNPRHKITKRGQNVTFRCDPISEHNRLYWYRQTLGQGPEFLTYFQNEAQLEKSRLLSDRFSAERPKGSFSTLEIQRTEQGDSAMYLCASSLEGGTVNEKLFFGSGTQLSVL.

Only a few counts were recorded for this clone. The V call is TRBV9, the J call TRBJ1-1; D perhaps matches TRBD1 (5 bases). Trimming shortened V by 2 bases and J by 4 bases, and 12 bases separated the two germline ends. CDR1 is SGDLS, CDR2 YYNGEE, per germline. CDR3 length: 14 amino acids. The CDR3 bases are TGTGCCAGCAGCGTTGTTCAGGGAGGCACTGAAGCTTTCTTT. Translated, it gives CASSVVQGGTEAFF.

This chain uses TRBV28 with TRBJ2-7; 7 bases are shared with TRBD2. There are 14 residues in the CDR3. V gave up 5 bases and J gave up 0 bases; unmatched junction bases: 4. Germline values: CDR1 MDHEN, CDR2 SYDVKM. In DNA, the CDR3 is TGTGCCAGCAGTAAACTAGCGCTCTCCTACGAGCAGTACTTC. This translates into CASSKLALSYEQYF.

This clone was counted between two and nine times. The chain recombines TRBV7-2 with TRBJ2-5; 8 bases line up with TRBD1. The CDR3 has 14 amino acids. Germline V gene lookup returns CDR1 SGHTA and CDR2 FQGNSA. The ends lost 6 bases at V and 1 base at J; junction bases unmatched: 4. CDR3 protein: CASRIGTGQETQYF. The CDR3 nucleotides are TGTGCCAGCAGAATCGGGACAGGCCAAGAGACCCAGTACTTC.

V gene TRBV28 combines with J gene TRBJ1-1; D unresolved. The germline gives CDR1 MDHEN, CDR2 SYDVKM. Trimming cost V 3 bases and J 4 bases, with 15 bases left between them. The CDR3 is 15 residues long. The CDR3 loop reads CASSFLRISGTEAFF. Written as DNA, the CDR3 is TGTGCCAGCAGTTTTCTTCGGATCAGTGGCACTGAAGCTTTCTTT. The variable domain in full, completed from reference TRBV28 and TRBJ1-1, reads DVKVTQSSRYLVKRTGEKVFLECVQDMDHENMFWYRQDPGLGLRLIYFSYDVKMKEKGDIPEGYSVSREKKERFSLILESASTNQTSMYLCASSFLRISGTEAFFGQGTRLTVV.

Written as DNA, the CDR3 is TGTGCCAGTAGTATATCCCCGGCCGGGAATGAAAAACTGTTTTTT. This codes for CASSISPAGNEKLFF. The chain joins TRBV19 to TRBJ1-4; D is unresolved. The germline gives CDR1 LNHDA, CDR2 SQIVND (reference sequence). CDR3 length equals 15 residues. The V and J ends lost 2 bases and 5 bases respectively, with 12 bases between them.

This chain joins TRBV21-1 and TRBJ2-7; the table gives TRBD2 as D, unverified against the DNA. TRBV21-1 is reported as a pseudogene. This CDR3 region has 16 residues. The CDR3 reads CASNYTPSGPYCEQYF. The DNA for the CDR3 is TGTGCCAGCAACTACACTCCTAGCGGGCCTTACTGCGAGCAGTACTTC.

This chain joins TRBV18 and TRBJ2-5; 7 bases fit TRBD1. CDR1 and CDR2 (germline): KGHSH, LQKENI. Trimming removed 4 bases from V and 0 bases from J; junction bases left unmatched: 2. The CDR3 is 14 amino acids. Here the CDR3 DNA reads TGTGCCAGCTCACTAGGGACAGACCAAGAGACCCAGTACTTC. Amino acids: CASSLGTDQETQYF.

The chain employs TRBV15 and TRBJ1-2; 7 positions match TRBD1. CDR1 LNHNV and CDR2 YYDKDF come from the germline V gene (reference sequence). The CDR3 consists of 17 residues. The J segment lost 4 bases and the V segment lost 5 bases, leaving 16 bases of the junction unmatched. This CDR3 is CATSAEMGQLRGYGYTF. The CDR3 DNA reads as TGTGCCACCAGCGCTGAGATGGGACAGCTTCGGGGCTATGGCTACACCTTC.

The chain has TRBV25-1 and TRBJ2-5; D possibly corresponds to TRBD1 (6 bases). Trimming removed 9 bases at V and 0 bases at J, with 17 bases between. This CDR3 contains 15 residues. Germline V gene lookup returns CDR1 MGHDK and CDR2 SYGVNS. CDR3 sequence (DNA): TGTGCCAGTCAGGGGAGTCTAGGGTACCAAGAGACCCAGTACTTC. Translating it yields CASQGSLGYQETQYF.

The CDR3 spells CASRVQGNQPQHF. The CDR3 bases are TGTGCCAGCAGAGTACAGGGAAATCAGCCCCAGCATTTT. J is TRBJ1-5 and V is TRBV28; TRBD1 is a possible D gene (6 bases). The V gene's germline CDR1 is MDHEN and CDR2 SYDVKM. The CDR3 consists of 13 residues. The germline V and J ends were trimmed by 6 bases and 4 bases, with 10 bases remaining between them.

The V gene is TRBV15, the J gene TRBJ2-7; 10 bases match TRBD1. V lost 3 bases, J lost 0 bases, and 8 bases stayed unmatched. This CDR3 has 17 residues. The germline V gene has CDR1 LNHNV and CDR2 YYDKDF (reference sequence). The CDR3 DNA reads as TGTGCCACCAGCAGCCGGTTAAGGACAGGGGGCTCCTACGAGCAGTACTTC. It is translated as CATSSRLRTGGSYEQYF.

This sequence joins TRBV18 and TRBJ1-2, with D hard to call. The CDR3 loop spans 12 amino acids. V lost 5 bases and J lost 3, with 7 bases in between. The germline CDR1 and CDR2 sequences are KGHSH and LQKENI. The CDR3 DNA is TGTGCCAGCTCAGGATTCGACTATGGCTACACCTTC. This encodes CASSGFDYGYTF.

The CDR3: CASSPTGSSTQYF. CDR3 in DNA: TGTGCCAGCAGCCCCACGGGGAGTTCCACGCAGTATTTT. The rearrangement joins TRBV14 to TRBJ2-3; a weak D match, TRBD2 (5 bases). V was cut by 4 bases and J by 9 bases, with 14 bases left in between. CDR1 is SGHDN, CDR2 FVKESK, per germline. The CDR3 has 13 residues.

This chain connects TRBV6-4 to TRBJ1-2, with D perhaps matching TRBD1 (5 bases). This CDR3 spans 12 amino acids. Trimming shortened V by 8 bases and J by 0 bases, and 7 bases separated the two germline ends. Germline V lookup: CDR1 MRHNA, CDR2 SNTAGT. In DNA form, the CDR3 reads TGTGCCAGCCTAGGGGCTAACTATGGCTACACCTTC. Translation gives CASLGANYGYTF.